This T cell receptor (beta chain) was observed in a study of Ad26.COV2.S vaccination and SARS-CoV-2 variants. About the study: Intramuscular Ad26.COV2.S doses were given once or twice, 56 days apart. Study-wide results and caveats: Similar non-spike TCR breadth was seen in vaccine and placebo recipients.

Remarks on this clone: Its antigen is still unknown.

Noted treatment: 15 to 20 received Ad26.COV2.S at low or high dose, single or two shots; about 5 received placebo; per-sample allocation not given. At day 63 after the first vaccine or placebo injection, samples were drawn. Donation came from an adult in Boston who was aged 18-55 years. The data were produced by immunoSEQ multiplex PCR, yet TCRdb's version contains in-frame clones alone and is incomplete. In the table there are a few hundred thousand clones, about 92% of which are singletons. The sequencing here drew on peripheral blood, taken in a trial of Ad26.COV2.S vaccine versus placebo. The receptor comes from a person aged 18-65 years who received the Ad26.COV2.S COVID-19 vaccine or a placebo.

This CDR3 reads CASGLASTSGVPYEQYF. The DNA for the CDR3 is TGTGCTAGTGGTTTGGCCTCTACTAGCGGGGTCCCCTACGAGCAGTACTTC. The gene calls are TRBV12-5 and TRBJ2-7, with TRBD2 identical over 10 bases. In germline, CDR1 is LGHNT, CDR2 FRNRAP. The J segment lost 2 bases and the V segment lost 1 base, leaving 8 bases of the junction unmatched. The CDR3 has 17 residues. The full variable domain, rest sourced from reference TRBV12-5 and TRBJ2-7, is DARVTQTPRHKVTEMGQEVTMRCQPILGHNTVFWYRQTMMQGLELLAYFRNRAPLDDSGMPKDRFSAEMPDATLATLKIQPSEPRDSAVYFCASGLASTSGVPYEQYFGPGTRLTVT.